This T cell receptor (beta chain) was identified during a study of tumor-infiltrating lymphocytes in primary liver carcinoma. Study-level findings and limits: Just about 7-24% of leading clones were found in every one of five regions.

Starting from around 0.45 ug of total RNA, TCR beta cDNA was produced with a primer in the constant region. Nested multiplex PCR, run for three rounds with slightly modified ARM-PCR, yielded TCR beta libraries. A C-beta reverse primer and TRBV1-TRBV30 forward primers served in each of the first two PCR rounds, at about 10 cycles apiece. Via MiXCR, TCRdb re-called the multiplex PCR reads, giving one row per CDR3 protein. The profile shows 100,000 to 150,000 distinct CDR3 sequences, 55% to 75% of them singletons. Each 20-30 mg portion of unsorted bulk tissue served as the source for co-extraction of RNA and DNA. Germline loops: CDR1 SQVTM, CDR2 ANQGSEA. The CDR3 length is 15 residues. A word on this clonotype: Its antigen is not known.

The TCR comes from a woman in her sixties or seventies with primary liver carcinoma and hepatitis B virus infection. The genes are TRBV29-1 and TRBJ2-1; TRBD2 matches 14 bases. Sequenced material: liver tumor tissue from sampling region 3. Subset reported: tumor region T3, left-lateral pole. The CDR3 sequence is CSASVTSGRGYEQFF. The CDR3 DNA reads TGCAGTGCCAGCGTGACTAGCGGGAGGGGATATGAGCAGTTCTTC.